A selection of T cell receptor beta chains follows, all from one sample in a study of blood T cell repertoires in COVID-19. The assay was immunoSEQ multiplex PCR, and TCRdb's table has in-frame clones only and misses some. The sample shows 130,000 to 150,000 clones, approximately 84% of them seen only once. The sequenced sample was peripheral blood. These receptors were collected from a human donor with acute or convalescent COVID-19. The donor label of this sample is uncertain. Both conserved end residues are trimmed from each CDR3.

>13|TRBV29-1
SSPGTGEKNTEAF
>14|TRBV11-3
ASSLKGQARIYEQY
>11|TRBV7-9
ASSPPGGPEAF
>13|TRBV7-8
ASSPTGQANYGYT
>16|TRBV6-2/TRBV6-3
ASTFSPGTGGRNTEAF
>14|TRBV28
ASSLYFDSYNSPLH
>11|TRBV7-3
ASSLTRGNEQF
>13|TRBV19
ASKIQGANTGELF
>15|TRBV5-1
ASRPTTGDRMNTEAF
>14|TRBV10-3
AISSGTSGDYNEQF
>14|TRBV13
ASSFRSGGAKETQY
>15|TRBV27
ASSWGSVGGLAGELF
>18|TRBV5-5
ASSFSLAGVWPIRGETQY
>13|TRBV19
ASSISAGGANGYT
>10|TRBV18
ASSPPQDTQY
>13|TRBV3-1/TRBV3-2
ASSQGLRGQSGYT
>12|TRBV24-1
ATRETGEGTEAF